This T cell receptor beta chain was documented in a study of post-analysis software for immune sequencing data. Concerning this clonotype itself: The target antigen is unknown.

Study results and caveats: Relative to controls, patients with multiple sclerosis showed significantly lower normalized Chao1 diversity.

Prepared TCR beta cDNA libraries contained unique molecular identifiers. MiXCR, applied by TCRdb to the PCR reads, yields one record per CDR3 protein. The sample has 150,000 to 200,000 distinct CDR3 sequences, 30% seen once. The sequencing input was blood. This receptor was identified in a girl between 5 and 17 years old with multiple sclerosis.

The CDR3 is CASSLGEGAHTEAFF. CDR3 DNA sequence: TGCGCCAGCAGCTTGGGGGAAGGGGCGCACACTGAAGCTTTCTTT. The rearrangement joins TRBV5-1 to TRBJ1-1, with D possibly matching TRBD1 (5 bases). The CDR3 has 15 amino acids. Germline values: CDR1 SGHRS, CDR2 YFSETQ. V lost 0 bases, J lost 3 bases, and 12 bases lay in between.